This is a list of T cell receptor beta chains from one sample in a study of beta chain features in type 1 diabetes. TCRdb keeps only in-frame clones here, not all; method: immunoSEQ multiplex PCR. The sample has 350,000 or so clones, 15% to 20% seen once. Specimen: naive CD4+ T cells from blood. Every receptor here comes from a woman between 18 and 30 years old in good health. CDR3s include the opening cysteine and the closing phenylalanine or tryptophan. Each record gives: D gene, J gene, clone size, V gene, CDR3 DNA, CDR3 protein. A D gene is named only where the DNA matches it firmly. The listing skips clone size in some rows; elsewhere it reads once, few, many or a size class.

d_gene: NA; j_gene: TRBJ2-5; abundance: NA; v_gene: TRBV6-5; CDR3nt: TGTGCCAGCAGTTACTCGACTGGGGGGGAGACCCAGTACTTC; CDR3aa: CASSYSTGGETQYF
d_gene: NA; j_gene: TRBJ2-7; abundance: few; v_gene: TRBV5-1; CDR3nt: TGCGCCAGCAGCTTGTGGCAGGGAGGCTACGAGCAGTACTTC; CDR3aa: CASSLWQGGYEQYF
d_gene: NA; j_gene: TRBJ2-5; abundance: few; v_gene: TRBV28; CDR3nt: TGTGCCAGCAGCATTGGGGGGGCCGAGGAGACCCAGTACTTC; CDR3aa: CASSIGGAEETQYF
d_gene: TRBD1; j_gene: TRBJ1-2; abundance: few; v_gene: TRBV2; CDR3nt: TGTGCCAGCAGTGAGACAGGGGTGAACTATGGCTACACCTTC; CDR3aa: CASSETGVNYGYTF
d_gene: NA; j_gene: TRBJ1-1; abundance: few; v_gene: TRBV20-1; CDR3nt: TGCAGTGTTTCACTAGACACTGAAGCTTTCTTT; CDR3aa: CSVSLDTEAFF
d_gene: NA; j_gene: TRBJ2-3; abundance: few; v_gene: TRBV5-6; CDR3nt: TGTGCCAGCAGTATGAACCTCCTAAATGCGCAGTATTTT; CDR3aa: CASSMNLLNAQYF
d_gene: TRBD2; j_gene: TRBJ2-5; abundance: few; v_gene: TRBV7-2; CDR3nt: TGTGCCAGCAGATCCGGGACTAGGGAGACCCAGTACTTC; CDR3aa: CASRSGTRETQYF
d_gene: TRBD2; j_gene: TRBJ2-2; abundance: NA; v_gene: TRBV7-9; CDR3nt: TGTGCCAGCAGCCCCCCTAGCGGGAACACCGGGGAGCTGTTTTTT; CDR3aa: CASSPPSGNTGELFF
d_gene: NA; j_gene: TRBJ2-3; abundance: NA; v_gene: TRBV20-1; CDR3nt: TGCAGTGCTGACCGGGATCATACGCAGTATTTT; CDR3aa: CSADRDHTQYF
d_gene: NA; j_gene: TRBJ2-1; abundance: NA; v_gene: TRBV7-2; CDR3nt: TGTGCCAGCAGCTTGCAGGGAAATGAGCAGTTCTTC; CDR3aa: CASSLQGNEQFF
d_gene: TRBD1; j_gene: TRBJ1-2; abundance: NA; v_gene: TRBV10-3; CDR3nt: TGTGCCATCAGGGACAGGGATGACTATGGCTACACCTTC; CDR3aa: CAIRDRDDYGYTF
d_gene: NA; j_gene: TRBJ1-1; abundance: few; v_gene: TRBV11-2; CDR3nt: TGTGCCAGCAGCACAGCCCCCCGGCGGGGGGCCTACACTGAAGCTTTCTTT; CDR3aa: CASSTAPRRGAYTEAFF
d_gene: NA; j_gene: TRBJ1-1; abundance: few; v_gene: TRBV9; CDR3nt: TGTGCCAGCAGCGTACTAGACCAGGGCACCACTGAAGCTTTCTTT; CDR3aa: CASSVLDQGTTEAFF
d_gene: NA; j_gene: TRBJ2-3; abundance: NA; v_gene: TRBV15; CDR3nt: TGTGCCACCAGGGGGGCCAGTACGCAGTATTTT; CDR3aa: CATRGASTQYF
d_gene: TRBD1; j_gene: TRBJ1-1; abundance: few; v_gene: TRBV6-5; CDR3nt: TGTGCCAGCAGAAACAGGGGGTCGAACACTGAAGCTTTCTTT; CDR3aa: CASRNRGSNTEAFF
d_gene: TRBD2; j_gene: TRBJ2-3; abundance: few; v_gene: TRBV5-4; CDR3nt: TGTGCCAGCAGCCCCCTAGGACTAGTCACAGATACGCAGTATTTT; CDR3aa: CASSPLGLVTDTQYF
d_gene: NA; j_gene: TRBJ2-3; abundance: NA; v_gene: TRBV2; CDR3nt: TGTGCCAGCAGTGAGCAGGGCAGTAGCACAGATACGCAGTATTTT; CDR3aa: CASSEQGSSTDTQYF
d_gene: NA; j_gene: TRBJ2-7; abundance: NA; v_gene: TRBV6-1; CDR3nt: TGTGCCAGCAGCGAACAGACCTACGAGCAGTACTTC; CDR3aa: CASSEQTYEQYF
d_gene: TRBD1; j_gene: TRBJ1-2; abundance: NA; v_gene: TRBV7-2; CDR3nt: TGTGCCAGCAGCCGGGGAGGAACTACGGACAGGGCGGGCTATGGCTACACCTTC; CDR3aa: CASSRGGTTDRAGYGYTF
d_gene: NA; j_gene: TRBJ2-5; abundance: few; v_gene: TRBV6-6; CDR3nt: TGTGCCAGCAGTTACGGACATTTACAAGAGACCCAGTACTTC; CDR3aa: CASSYGHLQETQYF
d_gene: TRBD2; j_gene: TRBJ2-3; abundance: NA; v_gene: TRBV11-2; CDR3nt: TGTGCCAGCAGCCGAAGCGGGAGCGGGGATACGCAGTATTTT; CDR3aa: CASSRSGSGDTQYF
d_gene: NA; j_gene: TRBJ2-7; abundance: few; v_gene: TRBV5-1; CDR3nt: TGCGCCAGCAGCTTTAGGTCAGGGGAAGAGTACGAGCAGTACTTC; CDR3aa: CASSFRSGEEYEQYF
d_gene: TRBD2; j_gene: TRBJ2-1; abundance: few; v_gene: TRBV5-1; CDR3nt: TGCGCCAGCAGCCCGGGACTAGCGGGGGGCAATGAGCAGTTCTTC; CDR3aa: CASSPGLAGGNEQFF
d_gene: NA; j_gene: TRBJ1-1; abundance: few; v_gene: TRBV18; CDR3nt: TGTGCCAGCTCACCCCCTTCAGGTGGGTGGCCTGAAGCTTTCTTT; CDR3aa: CASSPPSGGWPEAFF
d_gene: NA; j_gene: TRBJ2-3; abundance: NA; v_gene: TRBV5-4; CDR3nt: TGTGCCAGCAGCTTCGATCCGTGGGGCGGCGCGGGCACAGATACGCAGTATTTT; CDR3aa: CASSFDPWGGAGTDTQYF
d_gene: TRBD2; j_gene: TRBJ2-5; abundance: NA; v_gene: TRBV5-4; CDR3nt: TGTGCCACCGCCGGGACTAGCGGGAGTGGGAACCAAGAGACCCAGTACTTC; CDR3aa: CATAGTSGSGNQETQYF
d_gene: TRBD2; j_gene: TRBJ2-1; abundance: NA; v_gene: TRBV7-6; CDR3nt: TGTGCCAGCAGCCCCCAAGGAGCGGGGGACTACAATGAGCAGTTCTTC; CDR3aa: CASSPQGAGDYNEQFF
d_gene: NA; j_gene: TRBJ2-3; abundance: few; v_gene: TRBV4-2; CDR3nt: TGTGCCAGCAGCCAGCCGGGACTTCGCACAGATACGCAGTATTTT; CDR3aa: CASSQPGLRTDTQYF
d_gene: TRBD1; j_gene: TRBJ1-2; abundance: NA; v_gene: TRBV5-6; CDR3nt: TGTGCCAGCAGCCTTCGACAGGGGGAGGGCTACACCTTC; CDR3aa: CASSLRQGEGYTF